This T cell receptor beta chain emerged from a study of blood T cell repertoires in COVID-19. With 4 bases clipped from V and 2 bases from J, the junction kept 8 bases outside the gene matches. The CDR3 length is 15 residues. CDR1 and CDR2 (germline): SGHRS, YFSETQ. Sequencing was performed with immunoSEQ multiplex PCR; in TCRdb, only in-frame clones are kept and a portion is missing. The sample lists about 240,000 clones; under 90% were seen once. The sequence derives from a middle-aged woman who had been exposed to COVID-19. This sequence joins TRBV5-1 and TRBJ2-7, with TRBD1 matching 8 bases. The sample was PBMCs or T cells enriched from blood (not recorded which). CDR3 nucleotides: TGCGCCAGCAGCACGGAGGGACAGGTGACCTACGAGCAGTACTTC. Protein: CASSTEGQVTYEQYF.